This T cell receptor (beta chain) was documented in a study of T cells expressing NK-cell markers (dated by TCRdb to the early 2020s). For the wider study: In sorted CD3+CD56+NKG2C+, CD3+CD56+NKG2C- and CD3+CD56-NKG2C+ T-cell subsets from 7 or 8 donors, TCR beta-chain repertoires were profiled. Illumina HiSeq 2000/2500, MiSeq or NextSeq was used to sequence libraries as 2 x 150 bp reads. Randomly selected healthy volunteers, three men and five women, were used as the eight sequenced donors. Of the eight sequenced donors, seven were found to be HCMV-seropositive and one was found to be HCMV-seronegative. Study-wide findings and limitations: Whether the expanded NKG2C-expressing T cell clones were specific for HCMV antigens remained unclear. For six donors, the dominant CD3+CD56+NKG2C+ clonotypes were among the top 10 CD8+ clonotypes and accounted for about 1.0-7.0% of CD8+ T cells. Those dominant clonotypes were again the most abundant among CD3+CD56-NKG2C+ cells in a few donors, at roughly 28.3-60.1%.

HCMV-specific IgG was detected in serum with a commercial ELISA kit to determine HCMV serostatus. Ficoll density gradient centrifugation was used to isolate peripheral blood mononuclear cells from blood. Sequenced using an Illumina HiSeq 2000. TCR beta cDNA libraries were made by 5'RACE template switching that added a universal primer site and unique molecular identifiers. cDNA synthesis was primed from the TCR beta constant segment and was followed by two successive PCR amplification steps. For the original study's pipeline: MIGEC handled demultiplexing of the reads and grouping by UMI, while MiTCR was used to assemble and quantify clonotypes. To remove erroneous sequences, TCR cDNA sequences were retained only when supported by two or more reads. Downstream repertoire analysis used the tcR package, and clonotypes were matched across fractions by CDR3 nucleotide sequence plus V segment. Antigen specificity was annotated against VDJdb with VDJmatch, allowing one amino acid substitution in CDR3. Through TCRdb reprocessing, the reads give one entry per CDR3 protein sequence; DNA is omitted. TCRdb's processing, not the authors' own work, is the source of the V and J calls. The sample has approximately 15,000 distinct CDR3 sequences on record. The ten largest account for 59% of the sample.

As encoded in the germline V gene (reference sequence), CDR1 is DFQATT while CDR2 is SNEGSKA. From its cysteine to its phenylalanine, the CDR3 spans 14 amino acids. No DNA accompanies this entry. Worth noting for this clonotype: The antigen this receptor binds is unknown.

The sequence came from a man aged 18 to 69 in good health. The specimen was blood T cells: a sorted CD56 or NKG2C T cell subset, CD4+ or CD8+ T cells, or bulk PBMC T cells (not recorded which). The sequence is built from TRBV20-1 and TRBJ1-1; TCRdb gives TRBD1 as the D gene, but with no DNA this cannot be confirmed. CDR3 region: CSASQTASPAEAFF.